Listed here are 22 T cell receptor beta chains from one sample, sequenced in a study of blood T cells in healthy people across ages. Primers used in a second PCR of roughly 6 to 11 cycles were a sample-barcoded 5' primer and a J-beta primer mix. TCRdb analysed the 5' RACE reads with MiXCR anew, one entry per CDR3 protein. The repertoire holds around 800,000 distinct CDR3 sequences, with around 68% as singletons. What was sequenced was blood. Receptor source: a man aged 25 to 45 in good health.

The rearrangement joins TRBV9 to TRBJ2-4; D perhaps matches TRBD1 (8 bases). CDR3 length: 14 amino acids. Between the trimmed V and J ends, which lost 3 bases and 13 bases, there was a span of 20 bases. Germline values: CDR1 SGDLS, CDR2 YYNGEE. CDR3 protein: CASSALQGAGEQYF. In nucleotides, the CDR3 is TGTGCCAGCAGCGCCCTTCAGGGGGCGGGGGAGCAGTACTTC.

This chain uses TRBV20-1 with TRBJ2-5; 7 nucleotides align to TRBD1. Trimming cost V 6 bases and J 4 bases; bases outside gene matches: 8. The germline gives CDR1 DFQATT, CDR2 SNEGSKA (reference sequence). The CDR3 covers 13 residues. CDR3 protein: CSAVDRAIETQYF. The CDR3 nucleotides read TGCAGTGCCGTTGACAGGGCAATAGAGACCCAGTACTTC.

The sample holds a few counts of this clonotype. V and J are TRBV29-1 and TRBJ1-2, with 8 bases fitting TRBD1. The V gene's germline CDR1 is SQVTM and CDR2 ANQGSEA. J gave up 6 bases and V 6 bases, and 6 bases lay outside the gene matches. This CDR3 contains 12 residues. The CDR3 DNA reads TGCAGCGTCGCGGACAGGGCGGATGGCTACACCTTC. It translates to CSVADRADGYTF.

This clonotype has only a few counts. The V and J genes are TRBV7-3 and TRBJ2-7, with D perhaps assigned TRBD1 or TRBD2 (6 bases each). CDR1 and CDR2 (germline): SGHTA, FQGTGA. The CDR3 length is 13 residues. V shed 5 bases and J shed 4 bases, with 12 bases lying between them. The CDR3 is CASSLRGEYEQYF. CDR3 nucleotides: TGTGCCAGCAGCCTGAGGGGGGAGTACGAGCAGTACTTC.

This chain joins TRBV12-3 or TRBV12-4 and TRBJ1-1; TRBD1 might be the D (5 bases). The CDR3 extends over 12 amino acids. V lost 5 bases, J lost 11 bases, and 15 bases lay in between. The CDR3 sequence: CASSPGGGKAFF. The CDR3 coding sequence is TGTGCCAGCAGTCCCGGGGGAGGGAAGGCTTTCTTT.

The V and J genes are TRBV11-2 and TRBJ2-3; D is possibly TRBD2 (6 bases). Trimming left V 5 bases short and J 2 bases short, with 11 bases between. CDR3 length: 14 amino acids. CDR1 and CDR2 from the germline V gene are SGHAT and FQNNGV. The CDR3 sequence: CASSVSGYTDTQYF. DNA for the CDR3: TGTGCCAGCAGCGTTAGCGGTTACACAGATACGCAGTATTTT. Full variable domain (remainder filled in from reference TRBV11-2 and TRBJ2-3): EAGVAQSPRYKIIEKRQSVAFWCNPISGHATLYWYQQILGQGPKLLIQFQNNGVVDDSQLPKDRFSAERLKGVDSTLKIQPAKLEDSAVYLCASSVSGYTDTQYFGPGTRLTVL.

J is TRBJ1-4 and V is TRBV7-2; TRBD1 is a possible D gene (5 bases). Between the trimmed V and J ends, which lost 3 bases and 4 bases, there was a span of 9 bases. The germline V gene encodes CDR1 SGHTA and CDR2 FQGNSA. The CDR3 extends over 14 amino acids. The chain's CDR3 is CASSLGRRNEKLFF. The DNA for the CDR3 is TGTGCCAGCAGCTTGGGACGGCGTAATGAAAAACTGTTTTTT.

The chain is built from TRBV24-1 and TRBJ2-3; D is ambiguous. Germline assignment: CDR1 KGHDR and CDR2 SFDVKD. Between the trimmed V and J ends, which lost 4 bases and 7 bases, there was a span of 11 bases. CDR3 length equals 13 residues. The CDR3 bases are TGTGCCACCAGTGACCACGGGTTTTATACGCAGTATTTT. Translated, it gives CATSDHGFYTQYF.

V usage is TRBV7-4 and J usage is TRBJ2-4; possibly TRBD1 for D (6 bases). The end of the DNA is better explained by TRBJ2-7, so the J call may be wrong. This CDR3 is 16 amino acids long. Germline CDR1 reads SGHVT; CDR2 reads SQSDAQ. The CDR3 DNA sequence: TGTGCCAGCAGCTTAGATGGGGCAGGGGTCCTCTACGAGCAGTACTTC. Translating it yields CASSLDGAGVLYEQYF.

There are a few counts of this clonotype. The rearrangement links TRBV29-1 to TRBJ1-5; TRBD1 matches at 9 bases. The CDR3 has 13 residues. The germline CDR1 and CDR2 sequences are SQVTM and ANQGSEA. V gave up 4 bases and J gave up 2 bases; unmatched junction bases: 0. The CDR3 sequence is CSVGDRGNQPQHF. The CDR3, as DNA: TGCAGCGTTGGGGACAGGGGCAATCAGCCCCAGCATTTT.

This chain connects TRBV6-2 or TRBV6-3 to TRBJ1-2, with D uncertain. The CDR3 has 15 amino acids. Trimming took off 2 bases at V and 8 bases at J, with 18 bases between the two ends. Looked up from germline, CDR1 is MNHEY and CDR2 is SVGEGT. As DNA, the CDR3 is TGTGCCAGCAGTTACCAAGACGGGAGGACTAGCGGCTACACCTTC. Its translation is CASSYQDGRTSGYTF.

This chain joins TRBV6-1 and TRBJ2-1; 13 bases align to TRBD2. With 5 bases clipped from V and 7 bases from J, the junction kept 11 bases outside the gene matches. The CDR3 length is 17 residues. Germline CDR1 reads MNHNS; CDR2 reads SASEGT. Here the CDR3 DNA reads TGTGCCAGCAGTCAGACTAGCGGGGGGATCGGAATGAATGAGCAGTTCTTC. Protein product: CASSQTSGGIGMNEQFF.

This chain links TRBV7-2 with TRBJ1-4; unclear D gene. CDR1 SGHTA and CDR2 FQGNSA come from the germline V gene. The CDR3 is 15 amino acids. Trimming left V 5 bases short and J 7 bases short, with 17 bases between. The CDR3 protein is CASSTRAMRSEKLFF. CDR3 bases: TGTGCCAGCAGCACCCGGGCCATGAGGAGTGAAAAACTGTTTTTT.

The V call is TRBV7-2, the J call TRBJ1-2; D unclear. The CDR3 length is 11 residues. V lost 3 bases, J lost 7 bases, and 6 bases lay in between. Germline CDR1 and CDR2: SGHTA and FQGNSA. CDR3 residues: CASSFQSGYTF. CDR3 DNA: TGTGCCAGCAGCTTCCAGAGTGGCTACACCTTC.

This chain joins TRBV9 and TRBJ2-1; 9 nucleotides match TRBD1. Near its end, the DNA agrees better with TRBJ2-7, so the J call may be wrong. The CDR3 consists of 15 residues. Germline V gene sequence: CDR1 SGDLS, CDR2 YYNGEE. CDR3 in DNA: TGTGCCAGCAGCGCGGACGGACAGGGGCGGTACGAGCAGTACTTC. Translated: CASSADGQGRYEQYF.

The J gene is TRBJ2-5, the V gene TRBV6-2 or TRBV6-3; a possible D gene is TRBD1 (6 bases). V dropped 0 bases and J dropped 11 bases, with 19 bases sitting between them. Germline CDR1 is MNHEY and CDR2 is SVGEGT. The CDR3 loop spans 15 amino acids. CDR3 loop: CASSYSRGGIDEQYF. The DNA of the CDR3 is TGTGCCAGCAGTTACTCGAGAGGGGGTATCGATGAGCAGTACTTC.

The chain has TRBV15 and TRBJ1-5; D is undetermined. The CDR3 contains 15 residues. Trimming removed 0 bases at V and 0 bases at J, with 6 bases between. The germline gives CDR1 LNHNV, CDR2 YYDKDF (reference sequence). CDR3 nucleotides: TGTGCCACCAGCAGAGATCGATTTAGCAATCAGCCCCAGCATTTT. As protein: CATSRDRFSNQPQHF.

The chain carries TRBV4-1 and TRBJ1-1; 10 bases align to TRBD1. CDR1 MGHRA and CDR2 YSYEKL come from the germline V gene. Trimming cost V 4 bases and J 8 bases; bases outside gene matches: 4. The CDR3 extends over 13 amino acids. The DNA for the CDR3 is TGCGCCAGCAGCCGAAGGACAGGGGGAGAAGCTTTCTTT. Translation gives CASSRRTGGEAFF.

The chain recombines TRBV6-5 with TRBJ2-1; TRBD2 matches 9 bases. Losses at the gene ends were 0 bases for V and 2 bases for J; bases not matched to a gene: 2. This CDR3 is 16 amino acids long. Per the germline V gene, CDR1 is MNHEY and CDR2 is SVGAGI. CDR3 protein: CASSYSGGGAYNEQFF. The CDR3 DNA follows: TGTGCCAGCAGTTACTCAGGCGGGGGGGCCTACAATGAGCAGTTCTTC.

The chain links TRBV7-9 to TRBJ1-1; D possibly corresponds to TRBD1 (5 bases). Germline V gene data show CDR1 as SEHNR and CDR2 as FQNEAQ (reference sequence). The CDR3 covers 14 residues. V lost 0 bases to trimming and J lost 4 bases, with 9 bases between them. CDR3 DNA sequence: TGTGCCAGCAGCTTAGCCCAGGGAATCACTGAAGCTTTCTTT. Its translation is CASSLAQGITEAFF.

This clonotype has ten or more counts. This rearrangement joins TRBV20-1 to TRBJ2-5, with D perhaps TRBD2 (6 bases). V was shortened by 1 base and J by 11 bases, with 23 bases between the two germline ends. Germline V gives CDR1 DFQATT, CDR2 SNEGSKA (reference sequence). This CDR3 comprises 15 residues. The DNA for the CDR3 is TGCAGTGCTAGAGTGGGGGAGCCGGGAGTGAGTGAGCAGTACTTC. Protein sequence: CSARVGEPGVSEQYF.

The genes are TRBV10-3 and TRBJ2-3; possibly TRBD1 or TRBD2 for D (5 bases each). From germline, CDR1 is ENHRY and CDR2 SYGVKD. The CDR3 contains 15 residues. V dropped 4 bases and J dropped 6 bases, with 17 bases sitting between them. The CDR3 is CAISGWDGLPDTQYF. In nucleotides, the CDR3 is TGTGCCATCAGTGGGTGGGACGGTTTGCCGGATACGCAGTATTTT.